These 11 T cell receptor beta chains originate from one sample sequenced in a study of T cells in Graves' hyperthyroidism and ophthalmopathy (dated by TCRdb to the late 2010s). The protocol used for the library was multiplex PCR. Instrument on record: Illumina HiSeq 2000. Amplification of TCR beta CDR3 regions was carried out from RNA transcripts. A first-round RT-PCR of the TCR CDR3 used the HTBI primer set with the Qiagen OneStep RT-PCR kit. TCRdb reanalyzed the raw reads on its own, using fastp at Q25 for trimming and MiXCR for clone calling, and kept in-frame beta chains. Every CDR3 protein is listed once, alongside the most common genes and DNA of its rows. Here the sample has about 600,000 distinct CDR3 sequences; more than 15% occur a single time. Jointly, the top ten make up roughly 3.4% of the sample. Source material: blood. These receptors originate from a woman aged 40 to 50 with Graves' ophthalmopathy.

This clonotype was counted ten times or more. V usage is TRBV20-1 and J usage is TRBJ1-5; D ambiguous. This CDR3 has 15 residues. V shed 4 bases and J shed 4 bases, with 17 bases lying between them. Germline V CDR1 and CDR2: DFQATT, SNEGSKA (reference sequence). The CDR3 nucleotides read TGCAGTGCTATAGAGCGGCAGGTCGGGAATCAGCCCCAGCATTTT. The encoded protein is CSAIERQVGNQPQHF.

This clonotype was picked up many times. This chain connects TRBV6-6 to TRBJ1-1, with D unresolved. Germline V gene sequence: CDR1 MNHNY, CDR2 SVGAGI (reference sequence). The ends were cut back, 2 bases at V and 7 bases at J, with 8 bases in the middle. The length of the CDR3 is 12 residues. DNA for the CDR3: TGTGCCAGCAGTTACCCGGGGTTTGAAGCTTTCTTT. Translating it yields CASSYPGFEAFF.

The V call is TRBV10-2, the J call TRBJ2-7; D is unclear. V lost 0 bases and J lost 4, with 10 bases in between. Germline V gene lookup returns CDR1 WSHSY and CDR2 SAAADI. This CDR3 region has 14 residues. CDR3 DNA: TGCGCCAGCAGTGAGTCTCGGCTAACATACGAGCAGTACTTC. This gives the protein CASSESRLTYEQYF.

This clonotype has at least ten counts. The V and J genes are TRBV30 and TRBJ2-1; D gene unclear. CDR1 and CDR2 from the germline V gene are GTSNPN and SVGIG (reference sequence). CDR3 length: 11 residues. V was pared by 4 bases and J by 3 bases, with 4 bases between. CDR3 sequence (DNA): TGTGCCTGGACCCACTACAATGAGCAGTTCTTC. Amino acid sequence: CAWTHYNEQFF.

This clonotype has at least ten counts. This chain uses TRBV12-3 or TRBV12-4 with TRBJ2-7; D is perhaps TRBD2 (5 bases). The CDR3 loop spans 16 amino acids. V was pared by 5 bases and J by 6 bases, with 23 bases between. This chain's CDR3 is CASSRGGFGVLREQYF. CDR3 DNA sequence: TGTGCCAGCAGTCGAGGAGGCTTTGGGGTCCTACGCGAGCAGTACTTC.

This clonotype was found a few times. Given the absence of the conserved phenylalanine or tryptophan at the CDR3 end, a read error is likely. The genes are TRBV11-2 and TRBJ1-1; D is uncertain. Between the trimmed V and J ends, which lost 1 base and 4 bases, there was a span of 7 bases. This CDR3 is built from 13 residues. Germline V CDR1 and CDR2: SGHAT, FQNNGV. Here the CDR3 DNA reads TGTGCCAGCAGCTTAGGAAGCGGCACTGAAGCTTTCCTT. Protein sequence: CASSLGSGTEAFL.

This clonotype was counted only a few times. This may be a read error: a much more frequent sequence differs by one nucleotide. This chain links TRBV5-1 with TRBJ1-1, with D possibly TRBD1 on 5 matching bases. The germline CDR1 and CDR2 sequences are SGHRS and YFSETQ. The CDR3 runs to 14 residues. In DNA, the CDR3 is TGCGCCAGCAGCTTTGGGGGGGAGGACACTGAAACTTTCTTT. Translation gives CASSFGGEDTETFF. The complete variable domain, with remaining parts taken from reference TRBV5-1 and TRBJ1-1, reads KAGVTQTPRYLIKTRGQQVTLSCSPISGHRSVSWYQQTPGQGLQFLFEYFSETQRNKGNFPGRFSGRQFSNSRSEMNVSTLELGDSALYLCASSFGGEDTETFFGQGTRLTVV.

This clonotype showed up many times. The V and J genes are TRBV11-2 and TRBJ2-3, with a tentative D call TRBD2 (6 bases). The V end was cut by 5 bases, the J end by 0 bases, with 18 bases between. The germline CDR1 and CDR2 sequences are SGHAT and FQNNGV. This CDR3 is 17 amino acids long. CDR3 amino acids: CASSALGGITSTDTQYF. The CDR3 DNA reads TGTGCCAGCAGCGCCCTTGGAGGGATAACTAGCACAGATACGCAGTATTTT.

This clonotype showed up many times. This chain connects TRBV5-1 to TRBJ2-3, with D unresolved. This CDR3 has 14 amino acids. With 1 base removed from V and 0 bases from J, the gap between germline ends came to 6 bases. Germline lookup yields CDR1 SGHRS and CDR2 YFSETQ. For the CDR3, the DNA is TGCGCCAGCAGCTTGACAGTTAGCACAGATACGCAGTATTTT. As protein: CASSLTVSTDTQYF.

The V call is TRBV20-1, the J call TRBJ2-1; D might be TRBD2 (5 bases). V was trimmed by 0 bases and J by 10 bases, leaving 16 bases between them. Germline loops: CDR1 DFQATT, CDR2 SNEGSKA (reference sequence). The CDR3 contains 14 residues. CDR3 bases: TGCAGTGCTAGAGATTCTCTAGTGGGAGTCGAGCAGTTCTTC. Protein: CSARDSLVGVEQFF.

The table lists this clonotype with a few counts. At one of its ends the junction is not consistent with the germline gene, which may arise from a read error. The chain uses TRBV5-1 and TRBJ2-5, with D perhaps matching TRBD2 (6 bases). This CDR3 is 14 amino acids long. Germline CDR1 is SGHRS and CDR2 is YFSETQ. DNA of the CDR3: TGTGCCAGCAGCTCGGGACTGCGGCAGGAGACCCAGTACTTC. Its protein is CASSSGLRQETQYF.